This TCR beta chain was sequenced in a study of cytomegalovirus exposure and HLA in healthy donors. Findings and caveats of the study: Later analysis demonstrated an association between a missense DCLRE1C variant and TCR beta V- and J-gene trimming. As immune exposure information, only CMV serostatus was available.

Both 60 Vbeta primers and 13 Jbeta primers went into the PCR. TCRdb's table, derived via immunoSEQ multiplex PCR, lists solely in-frame clones and lacks some. The table has some 150,000 clones, about four fifths seen once. Comments on this clone: Antigen unknown.

V gave up 6 bases and J gave up 0 bases, with 12 bases separating them. This CDR3 has 15 residues. The sequence was obtained from a man aged 25 to 45 in good health and CMV-seronegative. This chain connects TRBV23-1 to TRBJ1-3; the D is unclear. TRBV23-1 is classed as an ORF, of uncertain function. The sequenced sample was PBMCs. The CDR3 DNA reads as TGCGCCAGCAGCCATCACAGTTTCTCTGGAAACACCATATATTTT. Protein: CASSHHSFSGNTIYF.